This T cell receptor beta chain was captured by sequencing in a study of T cell responses to AZD1222 COVID-19 vaccine. The wider study: Second-dose groups at about 4 or about 12 weeks were pooled. Overall study findings and caveats: The CD4 TCRs associated with vaccination extended across spike and predominated at 160-218 and 743-854. Spike-specific TCR breadth and depth both grew after two AZD1222 doses.

Concerning this clone: The antigen is undetermined.

The CDR3 has 15 residues. V lost 0 bases to trimming and J lost 3 bases, with 11 bases between them. The germline CDR1 and CDR2 sequences are MNHEY and SVGAGI. Data came from immunoSEQ multiplex PCR; TCRdb stores just in-frame clones and leaves some out. The sample lists about 140,000 clones; around 91% were seen once. V usage is TRBV6-5 and J usage is TRBJ1-1; no firm D call. Sample: peripheral blood, taken on day 0 of AZD1222 vaccination. The receptor's source is an adult in good health. DNA of the CDR3: TGTGCCAGCAGTTACTCGAGGTCCCGGGACACTGAAGCTTTCTTT. As protein: CASSYSRSRDTEAFF.